A single sample gave rise to the 9 T cell receptor beta chains below, sequenced in a study of control samples from healthy donors and cancer patients. TCRdb's copy holds only in-frame clones and misses some; the assay was immunoSEQ multiplex PCR. The sample consists of around 19,000 clones, around 80% of them appearing once. The sample taken for sequencing was PBMCs. The receptors were gathered from a woman in her 70s with lung cancer.

The rearrangement joins TRBV9 to TRBJ1-1; tentatively, D is TRBD1 (5 bases). The V gene lost 0 bases and the J gene lost 6 bases, with 12 bases spanning the gap. The CDR3 totals 14 residues. Germline lookup yields CDR1 SGDLS and CDR2 YYNGEE. CDR3 sequence: CASSVDWRGAEAFF. The CDR3 DNA sequence: TGTGCCAGCAGCGTAGACTGGAGAGGGGCTGAAGCTTTCTTT.

The chain employs TRBV7-2 and TRBJ2-3, with 10 bases identical to TRBD2. Germline V lookup: CDR1 SGHTA, CDR2 FQGNSA. The CDR3 is made up of 19 amino acids. J gave up 0 bases and V 1 base, and 10 bases lay outside the gene matches. CDR3 in amino acids: CASSLVTSGDYPSTDTQYF. DNA of the CDR3: TGTGCCAGCAGCTTAGTTACTAGCGGGGACTACCCTAGCACAGATACGCAGTATTTT.

The chain has TRBV19 and TRBJ1-1; 9 nucleotides align to TRBD1. The CDR3 totals 13 residues. V shed 10 bases, J shed 0 bases, and the junction held 3 bases outside the gene matches. CDR1 and CDR2 (germline): LNHDA, SQIVND (reference sequence). CDR3 nucleotide sequence: TGTGCCACCGGGACAGGGTTGAACACTGAAGCTTTCTTT. It is translated as CATGTGLNTEAFF.

V and J are TRBV5-4 and TRBJ2-1; D remains unclear. The CDR3 has 15 residues. Trimming took off 0 bases at V and 0 bases at J, with 7 bases between the two ends. The germline V gene has CDR1 SGHNT and CDR2 YYREEE (reference sequence). CDR3 amino acids: CASSLEGSSYNEQFF. DNA for the CDR3: TGTGCCAGCAGCTTGGAGGGTAGCTCCTACAATGAGCAGTTCTTC.

The V gene is TRBV7-9, the J gene TRBJ2-2; TRBD2 matches 9 bases. Germline V gene sequence: CDR1 SEHNR, CDR2 FQNEAQ (reference sequence). After removal of 2 bases from V and 5 bases from J, the junction contained 12 bases not matched to a gene. CDR3 length: 18 residues. The CDR3 DNA sequence: TGTGCCAGCAGCTTAAAGCTAGCGGGATCCCTGAGGACCGGGGAGCTGTTTTTT. It yields the protein CASSLKLAGSLRTGELFF.

This clone has a handful of counts. The V and J genes are TRBV7-9 and TRBJ2-7; D is ambiguous. With 2 bases removed from V and 3 bases from J, the gap between germline ends came to 5 bases. The CDR3 has 12 residues. Germline V gene sequence: CDR1 SEHNR, CDR2 FQNEAQ (reference sequence). CDR3 coding DNA: TGTGCCAGCAGCTTATGGGACTACGAGCAGTACTTC. This translates into CASSLWDYEQYF.

The rearrangement uses TRBV19 and TRBJ1-6, with 8 nucleotides matching TRBD1. CDR3 length equals 18 residues. Germline assignment: CDR1 LNHDA and CDR2 SQIVND (reference sequence). The V gene end was trimmed by 3 bases and the J gene end by 7 bases; junction bases not matched to a gene: 14. The CDR3 nucleotides are TGTGCCAGTAGTATCCGGCGCCCAGGGGGCTCCTCCAATTCACCCCTCCACTTT. Encoded protein: CASSIRRPGGSSNSPLHF. Full variable domain (remainder filled in from reference TRBV19 and TRBJ1-6): DGGITQSPKYLFRKEGQNVTLSCEQNLNHDAMYWYRQDPGQGLRLIYYSQIVNDFQKGDIAEGYSVSREKKESFPLTVTSAQKNPTAFYLCASSIRRPGGSSNSPLHFGNGTRLTVT.

V and J are TRBV5-1 and TRBJ2-7, with D perhaps matching TRBD2 (6 bases). V was clipped by 1 base and J by 6 bases, with 17 bases between them. Germline CDR1 SGHRS, CDR2 YFSETQ. The CDR3 runs to 15 residues. This chain's CDR3 is CASSLSLGSGAEQYF. CDR3 nucleotides: TGCGCCAGCAGCTTGTCGTTGGGTAGCGGCGCCGAGCAGTACTTC.

The chain recombines TRBV5-1 with TRBJ2-7; 7 bases match TRBD1. V dropped 5 bases and J dropped 2; count of bases not matched to a gene: 4. This CDR3 region has 13 residues. Per the germline V gene, CDR1 is SGHRS and CDR2 is YFSETQ. In DNA form, the CDR3 reads TGCGCCAGCAGTTTCGACAGGGCCTACGAGCAGTACTTC. It codes for CASSFDRAYEQYF. Looking up the rest from reference TRBV5-1 and TRBJ2-7 gives the full variable domain: KAGVTQTPRYLIKTRGQQVTLSCSPISGHRSVSWYQQTPGQGLQFLFEYFSETQRNKGNFPGRFSGRQFSNSRSEMNVSTLELGDSALYLCASSFDRAYEQYFGPGTRLTVT.